One and the same sample provided the 13 T cell receptor beta chains below, sequenced in a study of PD-L1 blockade in urothelial cancer. Profiling relied on immunoSEQ multiplex PCR, and the TCRdb table lists in-frame clones only, not all of them. The sample shows about 38,000 clones, about 82% of them seen only once. Time point: pretreatment peripheral blood. The specimen comprised PBMCs, sampled around atezolizumab (anti-PD-L1) treatment. The receptors were sampled from a man at least 80 years old with urothelial cancer.

This chain links TRBV5-1 with TRBJ1-4; TRBD1 matches at 9 bases. Germline V gene sequence: CDR1 SGHRS, CDR2 YFSETQ. This CDR3 has 15 residues. V was pared by 0 bases and J by 4 bases, with 1 base of the junction left unmatched. The CDR3 loop is CASSLAGQGNEKLFF. CDR3 DNA sequence: TGCGCCAGCAGCTTGGCGGGACAGGGTAATGAAAAACTGTTTTTT.

CDR3 bases: TGTGCCAGCTCACCCAGGGTGGATTCACCCCTCCACTTT. Translating it yields CASSPRVDSPLHF. The gene calls are TRBV18 and TRBJ1-6; D is perhaps TRBD1 (5 bases). Germline V gene lookup returns CDR1 KGHSH and CDR2 LQKENI. The length of the CDR3 is 13 residues. V was trimmed by 3 bases and J by 8 bases, leaving 8 bases between them.

The CDR3 region has the DNA TGTGCTAGTGGTTTGGGCGACAGGGATCAAGATGAGCAGTTCTTC. Amino acids: CASGLGDRDQDEQFF. This chain connects TRBV12-5 to TRBJ2-1; 7 positions agree with TRBD1. Germline loops: CDR1 LGHNT, CDR2 FRNRAP. This CDR3 region has 15 residues. V shed 1 base and J 8 bases; nucleotides not matched to a gene: 8. Combining the CDR3 with reference TRBV12-5 and TRBJ2-1 gives the whole variable domain DARVTQTPRHKVTEMGQEVTMRCQPILGHNTVFWYRQTMMQGLELLAYFRNRAPLDDSGMPKDRFSAEMPDATLATLKIQPSEPRDSAVYFCASGLGDRDQDEQFFGPGTRLTVL.

The chain uses TRBV27 and TRBJ2-2; 10 bases match TRBD2. The V gene end was trimmed by 3 bases and the J gene end by 7 bases; junction bases not matched to a gene: 5. Germline V lookup: CDR1 MNHEY, CDR2 SMNVEV (reference sequence). The CDR3 has 15 amino acids. In DNA form, the CDR3 reads TGTGCCAGCAGTTTGAGGACTAGCGGTATCGGGGAGCTGTTTTTT. Protein product: CASSLRTSGIGELFF.

The chain links TRBV18 to TRBJ2-3; 10 positions agree with TRBD1. Germline-derived CDR1 and CDR2 are KGHSH and LQKENI. The V and J ends lost 3 bases and 6 bases, in that order; junction bases with no gene match: 6. This CDR3 is 15 amino acids long. The CDR3 coding sequence is TGTGCCAGCTCACCTTCGACAGGGGGCGCGGATACGCAGTATTTT. Encoded protein: CASSPSTGGADTQYF. The full variable domain, its missing parts supplied by reference TRBV18 and TRBJ2-3, is NAGVMQNPRHLVRRRGQEARLRCSPMKGHSHVYWYRQLPEEGLKFMVYLQKENIIDESGMPKERFSAEFPKEGPSILRIQQVVRGDSAAYFCASSPSTGGADTQYFGPGTRLTVL.

The chain employs TRBV18 and TRBJ2-1, with D uncertain. The V end lost 7 bases, the J end lost 5 bases, and 12 bases lay between the germline ends. Looked up from germline, CDR1 is KGHSH and CDR2 is LQKENI. This CDR3 is 13 amino acids long. This CDR3 is CASCSRSDNEQFF. The CDR3 region has the DNA TGTGCCAGCTGTAGTCGGAGCGACAATGAGCAGTTCTTC.

The chain combines TRBV5-1 with TRBJ1-1, with 12 bases identical to TRBD1. The CDR3 length is 15 residues. V was pared by 3 bases and J by 4 bases, with 4 bases of the junction left unmatched. Germline CDR1 SGHRS, CDR2 YFSETQ. The chain's CDR3 is CASSWGQGAGTEAFF. In DNA form, the CDR3 reads TGCGCCAGCAGCTGGGGACAGGGGGCCGGCACTGAAGCTTTCTTT.

The gene calls are TRBV10-3 and TRBJ1-2; no reliable D call. This CDR3 is 13 amino acids long. Germline V gene lookup returns CDR1 ENHRY and CDR2 SYGVKD. The V gene lost 0 bases and the J gene lost 4 bases, with 6 bases spanning the gap. This chain's CDR3 is CAISESPGYGYTF. DNA for the CDR3: TGTGCCATCAGTGAGTCACCGGGCTATGGCTACACCTTC.

This clone was picked up one time. This rearrangement joins TRBV5-4 to TRBJ2-7; TRBD2 aligns across 8 bases. Per the germline V gene, CDR1 is SGHNT and CDR2 is YYREEE (reference sequence). This CDR3 comprises 15 residues. V lost 6 bases and J lost 2; bases outside the gene matches: 10. DNA of the CDR3: TGTGCCAGCACCACTGACGAACTAGCGGCCTACGAGCAGTACTTC. Amino acids: CASTTDELAAYEQYF.

The rearrangement joins TRBV12-5 to TRBJ2-2, with 7 bases lining up with TRBD2. With 8 bases clipped from V and 5 bases from J, the junction kept 11 bases outside the gene matches. CDR3 length: 15 amino acids. Germline loops: CDR1 LGHNT, CDR2 FRNRAP. The chain's CDR3 is CASNGEGRETGELFF. The CDR3 DNA follows: TGTGCTAGTAACGGGGAAGGGCGGGAGACCGGGGAGCTGTTTTTT. Supplemented by reference TRBV12-5 and TRBJ2-2, the full variable domain reads DARVTQTPRHKVTEMGQEVTMRCQPILGHNTVFWYRQTMMQGLELLAYFRNRAPLDDSGMPKDRFSAEMPDATLATLKIQPSEPRDSAVYFCASNGEGRETGELFFGEGSRLTVL.

The chain carries TRBV4-1 and TRBJ2-3; 7 nucleotides line up with TRBD1. V lost 3 bases and J lost 7; bases outside the gene matches: 16. This CDR3 region has 17 residues. CDR1 and CDR2 (germline): MGHRA, YSYEKL. CDR3 nucleotides: TGCGCCAGCAGCCAGGCTGGATGGCAGGGGGTTGGCAATACGCAGTATTTT. It encodes CASSQAGWQGVGNTQYF.

The chain recombines TRBV19 with TRBJ2-5; 9 bases are shared with TRBD1. Germline V gene sequence: CDR1 LNHDA, CDR2 SQIVND (reference sequence). J gave up 5 bases and V 2 bases, and 9 bases lay outside the gene matches. The CDR3 has 16 amino acids. The DNA for the CDR3 is TGTGCCAGTAGTATACGAAAGACAGGGGGTGCGGAGACCCAGTACTTC. Translation: CASSIRKTGGAETQYF.

This chain connects TRBV5-4 to TRBJ2-7; TRBD1 matches at 10 bases. CDR3 size: 17 residues. V was clipped by 3 bases and J by 3 bases; unmatched bases: 12. Germline values: CDR1 SGHNT, CDR2 YYREEE (reference sequence). The CDR3: CASSSTGGKGSGYEQYF. In nucleotides, the CDR3 is TGTGCCAGCAGCTCGACAGGGGGCAAAGGGAGCGGCTACGAGCAGTACTTC.